This T cell receptor (beta chain) was captured by sequencing in a study of breast tumors, draining lymph nodes, adjacent tissues. Germline V gene sequence: CDR1 DFQATT, CDR2 SNEGSKA (reference sequence). This CDR3 region has 13 residues. To note about this clonotype: Its target is not known. The junction shows a germline mismatch at one end, possibly a read error.

Axillary draining lymph nodes of breast cancer patients supplied the node samples. In TCRdb, the multiplex PCR reads were re-called with MiXCR into one record per CDR3 protein. The sample holds approximately 150,000 distinct CDR3 sequences, over 25% seen once. Notes on the study in general: Tumor repertoires ranked between lymph nodes and nontumor tissue in diversity, with V and J gene preferences. Tumor T cell lymph node origin was a supported hypothesis, not proven. Compared with basal-like, luminal-like tumors shared significantly more repertoire with nontumor tissue. Most tumor T cells seemingly derive from lymph node, then expand in tumor.

The receptor comes from a female donor with breast cancer. Some clones in this sample may be carry-over from other donors' samples. The chain carries TRBV20-1 and TRBJ1-1; 7 nucleotides line up with TRBD1. The sequencing input was axillary lymph node tissue. CDR3 in DNA: TGCAGTGCTTCGAGGGGGCTGAACACTGCAGCTTTCTTT. It is translated as CSASRGLNTAAFF.